A single sample gave rise to the 14 T cell receptor beta chains below, sequenced in a study of beta chain features in type 1 diabetes. The entirety of the isolated RNA underwent reverse transcription, so expressed TCRB transcripts were sequenced. TCRdb's table, derived via immunoSEQ multiplex PCR, lists solely in-frame clones and lacks some. Of some 250,000 clones in the sample, 27% were seen once. Sequenced: central memory CD4+ T cells from blood. The receptors were gathered from a man in his thirties or forties in good health.

This chain links TRBV5-5 with TRBJ2-5, with D perhaps TRBD2 (5 bases). This CDR3 comprises 13 residues. CDR1 and CDR2 (germline): SGHKS, YYEKEE (reference sequence). The V end lost 0 bases, the J end lost 5 bases, and 8 bases lay between the germline ends. As DNA, the CDR3 is TGTGCCAGCAGCTTGGGTGGGGAGGAGACCCAGTACTTC. It encodes CASSLGGEETQYF.

The rearrangement uses TRBV29-1 and TRBJ2-5, with D perhaps matching TRBD2 (6 bases). The germline V gene has CDR1 SQVTM and CDR2 ANQGSEA. CDR3 length: 13 residues. V lost 3 bases, J lost 0 bases, and 8 bases lay in between. CDR3 residues: CSVDWGDQETQYF. CDR3 nucleotide sequence: TGCAGCGTTGATTGGGGGGACCAAGAGACCCAGTACTTC.

This sequence joins TRBV11-2 and TRBJ2-3, with D possibly being TRBD1 (6 bases). Between the trimmed V and J ends, which lost 2 bases and 3 bases, there was a span of 9 bases. This CDR3 is 14 amino acids long. Per the germline V gene, CDR1 is SGHAT and CDR2 is FQNNGV. The CDR3 protein is CASSLHQGTDTQYF. CDR3 nucleotide sequence: TGTGCCAGCAGCTTACATCAGGGGACAGATACGCAGTATTTT.

This clone was seen a handful of times. As DNA, the CDR3 is TGTGCCTGGAGTGCTACGGGACAGGGGGCGTTTGAGACCCAGTACTTC. Translated: CAWSATGQGAFETQYF. The chain couples TRBV30 to TRBJ2-5; 12 bases agree with TRBD1. This CDR3 has 16 residues. Germline V gene lookup returns CDR1 GTSNPN and CDR2 SVGIG (reference sequence). Trimming cost V 1 base and J 5 bases; bases outside gene matches: 8.

This clone was observed many times. The chain employs TRBV18 and TRBJ2-1, with D tentatively TRBD2 (6 bases). V dropped 6 bases and J dropped 7 bases, with 22 bases sitting between them. The CDR3 has 16 residues. In germline, CDR1 is KGHSH, CDR2 LQKENI. This CDR3 reads CASSSSGPAAGNEQFF. DNA for the CDR3: TGTGCCAGCTCGTCCTCGGGACCCGCGGCGGGGAATGAGCAGTTCTTC.

This clone was observed a handful of times. This chain connects TRBV5-6 to TRBJ2-3; D is undetermined. The germline V gene has CDR1 SGHDT and CDR2 YYEEEE. The CDR3 spans 12 residues. The V and J ends lost 4 bases and 7 bases respectively, with 10 bases between them. The CDR3 DNA follows: TGTGCCAGCAGCGGTGGGAAATATACGCAGTATTTT. As protein: CASSGGKYTQYF.

The chain links TRBV11-3 to TRBJ2-1; D is uncertain. The CDR3 is 15 residues long. The V end was cut by 6 bases, the J end by 2 bases, with 14 bases between. CDR1 and CDR2 from the germline V gene are SGHNT and YENEEA. CDR3: CASSSGPSTYNEQFF. The CDR3 DNA is TGTGCCAGCAGTTCCGGACCGAGCACCTACAATGAGCAGTTCTTC.

The table lists this clone with many counts. The CDR3 is CASSSRGDTQYF. The CDR3, as DNA: TGTGCCAGCAGCTCCCGGGGAGATACGCAGTATTTT. The gene calls are TRBV6-5 and TRBJ2-3, with TRBD2 as a possible D gene (5 bases). In germline, CDR1 is MNHEY, CDR2 SVGAGI. V lost 6 bases to trimming and J lost 5 bases, with 9 bases between them. This CDR3 comprises 12 residues.

This clone was seen a few times. The rearrangement uses TRBV23-1 and TRBJ1-1; no clear D. TRBV23-1 belongs to the ORF category, with a function that is uncertain. Trimming took off 6 bases at V and 6 bases at J, with 11 bases between the two ends. This CDR3 region has 12 residues. The CDR3 DNA reads as TGCGCCAGCAGCCCAAATGATCCTGAAGCTTTCTTT. Its protein is CASSPNDPEAFF.

This chain connects TRBV7-9 to TRBJ2-3, with D perhaps TRBD2 (5 bases). With 0 bases removed from V and 1 base from J, the gap between germline ends came to 8 bases. This CDR3 spans 15 amino acids. Germline V gene data show CDR1 as SEHNR and CDR2 as FQNEAQ (reference sequence). The CDR3 here is CASSLALAGTDTQYF. The CDR3 coding sequence is TGTGCCAGCAGCTTAGCCCTAGCCGGCACAGATACGCAGTATTTT. The whole variable domain, remainder taken from reference TRBV7-9 and TRBJ2-3, is DTGVSQNPRHKITKRGQNVTFRCDPISEHNRLYWYRQTLGQGPEFLTYFQNEAQLEKSRLLSDRFSAERPKGSFSTLEIQRTEQGDSAMYLCASSLALAGTDTQYFGPGTRLTVL.

This chain links TRBV6-5 with TRBJ2-7, with D uncertain. V dropped 6 bases and J dropped 0 bases, with 6 bases sitting between them. CDR1 and CDR2 from the germline V gene are MNHEY and SVGAGI. The CDR3 is made up of 12 amino acids. CDR3 in DNA: TGTGCCAGCAGAAAGAGCTCCTACGAGCAGTACTTC. It yields the protein CASRKSSYEQYF.

This clone has a single count. Other DNA sequences in this sample translate to the same CDR3. The chain combines TRBV10-3 with TRBJ2-7; D unclear. This CDR3 is 13 amino acids long. Germline assignment: CDR1 ENHRY and CDR2 SYGVKD. V was trimmed by 0 bases and J by 0 bases, leaving 3 bases between them. The CDR3 region has the DNA TGTGCCATCAGTGAGTCATTCTCCTACGAGCAGTACTTC. As protein: CAISESFSYEQYF.

The J gene is TRBJ2-5, the V gene TRBV28; D is perhaps TRBD2 (6 bases). CDR3 length: 11 residues. Germline values: CDR1 MDHEN, CDR2 SYDVKM. V shed 8 bases and J shed 2 bases, with 6 bases lying between them. CDR3 coding DNA: TGTGCCAGCGGACTACAAGAGACCCAGTACTTC. As protein: CASGLQETQYF.

This clone was seen a handful of times. The chain joins TRBV30 to TRBJ1-5; D call uncertain. The CDR3 runs to 12 residues. Trimming removed 4 bases from V and 9 bases from J, with 13 bases in between. Germline CDR1 is GTSNPN and CDR2 is SVGIG (reference sequence). For the CDR3, the DNA is TGTGCCTGGATGGAGTCCGGTGGGCCCCAGCATTTT. Its translation is CAWMESGGPQHF.